This T cell receptor beta chain was found in a study of cytotoxic CD8 clonotypes in ibrutinib-treated CLL (dated by TCRdb to the early 2020s). Study-wide context: The cohort was composed of under 12 relapsed/refractory and around 15 treatment-naive patients; IGHV unmutated status was identified in some 17 patients. Partial responses were observed in some 24 patients and complete responses in 2; after a median follow-up of roughly 62 months, remission was maintained in 15 or so patients and progression was observed in approximately twelve. Response samples were obtained after a median of roughly 13 months of treatment, with a range of about 6 to 40 months. On average, each sample had about 250,000 productive templates and almost 95,000 productive rearrangements. Of the 70 to 100 people in the trial, 25 to 30 had longitudinal samples available. Cryopreserved peripheral blood mononuclear cells were obtained prior to treatment, at the time of response, and at either disease progression or sustained remission. Every remission and progressive disease sample was obtained while ibrutinib was still being received by the patients. What the study reported, not specific to this receptor: At baseline, clonality was higher than in age-matched healthy donors and showed a strong correlation with circulating CD8+ T-cell counts. At ibrutinib response clonality went up, during sustained remission it held steady, and at progression it dropped back toward baseline. Public clonotypes were rare and either shrank or stayed stable during treatment, and the rise in clonality at ibrutinib response reflected expansion of private clonotypes. Sampling times were not matched between patients in sustained remission and patients whose disease was progressing, and lymph node repertoires were not examined.

Reading the label with the study, this specimen's time point is: approximately twelve months on ibrutinib. For TCR beta library preparation, roughly 2 micrograms of genomic DNA were extracted from the cryopreserved PBMCs. Longitudinal blood samples from CLL patients receiving ibrutinib monotherapy were subjected to high-throughput TCR beta sequencing. The patients were enrolled in a single-center, open-label phase 2 trial of ibrutinib monotherapy. V loses 8 bases, J loses 8 bases, and the germline ends lie 15 bases apart. CDR1 MNHEY and CDR2 SMNVEV are derived from the germline V gene (reference sequence). The CDR3 runs 12 residues from the cysteine to the phenylalanine. Of all the DNA, just the CDR3 is kept, 36 bases in frame from base 1. Concerning this clone itself: The specificity of this receptor is unknown. The record has no base qualities; no much larger clone is one base away.

On a MiSeq, deep resolution sequencing aimed for a depth between 1 in 1 million and 1 in 200,000 T cells, with each clonotype covered 10x on average. TCR beta libraries were generated with the immunoSEQ hsTCRB Kit. The published analysis was carried out like this. The data were analyzed with ImmunoSEQ Analyzer and ImmunoSEQ Data Assistant, and V, D and J gene assignments followed IMGT definitions. Clonality was computed as one minus normalized Shannon entropy of productive rearrangement frequencies, ranging from 0 to 1. Public clonotype analysis was restricted to overrepresented clonotypes comprising at least 0.05% of each patient's repertoire. About twelve repertoires from age-matched healthy donors, obtained from immuneACCESS, served as clonality controls. The immuneACCESS repertoire file appears here via TCRdb, limited to in-frame rearrangements. These files lack a portion of the clones; in checked studies, under half of the deficit traces to unresolved V genes, and the cause of the others is not known. V and J calls and clone size are given by that table; D and trimming were obtained from the DNA. The sample data list tens of thousands of clones, and less than 75% of these were observed just once. The top ten clonotypes cover 14% to 15% of the sample.

The specimen was PBMCs, collected after 12 months of ibrutinib treatment. This clonotype was sampled from a human donor with chronic lymphocytic leukemia. This chain is built from TRBV27 and TRBJ1-2; the D gene cannot be resolved reliably. This receptor carries the CDR3 CASRGVGGGYTF. At the DNA level, the sequence is TGTGCCAGCCGAGGTGTGGGCGGAGGCTACACCTTC.